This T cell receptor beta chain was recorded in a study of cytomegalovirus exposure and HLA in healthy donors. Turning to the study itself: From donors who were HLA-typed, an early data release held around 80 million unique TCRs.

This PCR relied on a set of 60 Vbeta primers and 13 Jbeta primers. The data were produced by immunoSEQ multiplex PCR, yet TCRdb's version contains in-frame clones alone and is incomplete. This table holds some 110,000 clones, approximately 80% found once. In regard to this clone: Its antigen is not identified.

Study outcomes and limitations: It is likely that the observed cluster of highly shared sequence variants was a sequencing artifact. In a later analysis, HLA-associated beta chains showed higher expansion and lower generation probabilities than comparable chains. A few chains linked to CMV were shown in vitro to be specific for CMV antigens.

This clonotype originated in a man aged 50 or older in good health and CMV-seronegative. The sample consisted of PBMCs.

The CDR3 loop reads CSAMGDQPQHF. In DNA form, the CDR3 reads TGCAGTGCTATGGGAGATCAGCCCCAGCATTTT. This sequence joins TRBV20-1 and TRBJ1-5; D remains unclear. The germline V and J ends were trimmed by 4 bases and 5 bases, with 6 bases remaining between them. CDR1 and CDR2 from the germline V gene are DFQATT and SNEGSKA (reference sequence). The CDR3 runs to 11 residues.